The clone carrying this TCR beta chain has just a few counts. The sample originates from a study of T cell repertoires in cytomegalovirus infection. One entry per CDR3 protein results from TCRdb running MiXCR on the reads. Altogether 300,000 to 400,000 distinct CDR3 sequences are present, less than 20% being singletons, with the ten largest covering 8.5% to 10%. Trimming pared 3 bases from V and 6 bases from J, leaving 15 bases between. The CDR3 is made up of 15 amino acids. This chain uses TRBV12-3 or TRBV12-4 with TRBJ2-1; a weak D match, TRBD2 (6 bases). The TCR comes from a human donor in good health (CMV status not recorded). Some clones in this sample may be carry-over from other donors' samples. Sequences were obtained from PBMCs. For the CDR3, the DNA is TGTGCCAGCAGTTTGGGCAGGGAGGCCCTCAATGAGCAGTTCTTC. Translated: CASSLGREALNEQFF.